These 15 T cell receptor beta chains came from one sample sequenced in a study of response to subunit inactivated influenza vaccine. TCRdb called the RT-PCR reads again in MiXCR, with one record for every CDR3 protein. The sample consists of about 800,000 distinct CDR3 sequences, roughly 20% of them appearing once. The sample consisted of PBMCs from blood, taken around 5 days after vaccination. These receptors all stem from a man aged 45-65 years who received an inactivated influenza vaccine.

V gene TRBV20-1 combines with J gene TRBJ2-3; D is ambiguous. Germline-derived CDR1 and CDR2 are DFQATT and SNEGSKA (reference sequence). Trimming took 3 bases from V and 0 from J, leaving 7 bases between them. This CDR3 is 13 amino acids long. Here the CDR3 DNA reads TGCAGTGCTAGTGTAGGTAGCACAGATACGCAGTATTTT. It encodes CSASVGSTDTQYF.

This clonotype was counted a few times. CDR3 nucleotide sequence: TGTGCCAGCAGCGTAGAAGGGTTGCAGGGCTACACCTTC. It is translated as CASSVEGLQGYTF. This chain links TRBV9 with TRBJ1-2; D gene ambiguous. Germline V lookup: CDR1 SGDLS, CDR2 YYNGEE. The CDR3 consists of 13 residues. The ends were cut back, 0 bases at V and 8 bases at J, with 11 bases in the middle.

The chain has TRBV7-9 and TRBJ2-5; 7 positions match TRBD2. With V trimmed by 5 bases and J by 5 bases, 8 bases remained unmatched. The CDR3 contains 14 residues. Germline CDR1 is SEHNR and CDR2 is FQNEAQ (reference sequence). In DNA form, the CDR3 reads TGTGCCAGCAGCCCCCTGGGAGGGAGCGAGACCCAGTACTTC. This translates into CASSPLGGSETQYF.

This clonotype was seen a few times. The chain carries TRBV7-2 and TRBJ2-4; D unresolved. This CDR3 is 12 amino acids long. CDR1 is SGHTA, CDR2 FQGNSA, per germline. Trimming pared 1 base from V and 15 bases from J, leaving 13 bases between. The CDR3 region has the DNA TGTGCCAGCAGCTTAGGCGTGGCCCGCTGGTACTTC. This translates into CASSLGVARWYF.

The chain recombines TRBV30 with TRBJ1-2; perhaps TRBD1 as D (5 bases). Trimming shortened V by 8 bases and J by 0 bases, and 10 bases separated the two germline ends. This CDR3 comprises 12 residues. CDR1 GTSNPN and CDR2 SVGIG come from the germline V gene (reference sequence). The CDR3 bases are TGTGCCGCCGGGACGGCTAACTATGGCTACACCTTC. Translating it yields CAAGTANYGYTF.

This clonotype was picked up a small number of times. The chain is built from TRBV5-1 and TRBJ2-1; D may be TRBD1 (5 bases). Germline assignment: CDR1 SGHRS and CDR2 YFSETQ. Trimming removed 0 bases from V and 0 bases from J, with 13 bases in between. The CDR3 contains 17 residues. The CDR3 DNA sequence: TGCGCCAGCAGCTTGGACCAAGGGGCGGCCTCCTACAATGAGCAGTTCTTC. The encoded protein is CASSLDQGAASYNEQFF.

This clonotype was seen more than once but under ten times. The genes are TRBV27 and TRBJ2-2; D call uncertain. The V and J ends lost 3 bases and 4 bases respectively, with 9 bases between them. The CDR3 contains 14 residues. Germline CDR1 is MNHEY and CDR2 is SMNVEV (reference sequence). The CDR3 DNA reads TGTGCCAGCAGTTTTCAGATTAGCACCGGGGAGCTGTTTTTT. Protein product: CASSFQISTGELFF.

The chain carries TRBV14 and TRBJ2-3; TRBD2 matches 13 bases. Germline CDR1 and CDR2: SGHDN and FVKESK. The CDR3 consists of 16 residues. J lost 3 bases, V lost 4 bases, and 4 bases had no gene match. CDR3 residues: CASSRTGLAGTDTQYF. The CDR3 DNA is TGTGCCAGCAGCCGCACGGGACTAGCGGGAACAGATACGCAGTATTTT.

The gene calls are TRBV9 and TRBJ2-1; D gene unclear. The CDR3 spans 15 residues. Germline V gene data show CDR1 as SGDLS and CDR2 as YYNGEE. Trimming left V 0 bases short and J 10 bases short, with 17 bases between. The CDR3 nucleotides read TGTGCCAGCAGCGTAGGCCGCGGAACTGGTGGGGAGCAGTTCTTC. This sequence encodes CASSVGRGTGGEQFF.

Of note for this clonotype: Since the CDR3 does not end with the conserved phenylalanine or tryptophan, this likely comes from a read error. This sequence joins TRBV15 and TRBJ2-2; 8 nucleotides line up with TRBD2. Germline V gene lookup returns CDR1 LNHNV and CDR2 YYDKDF (reference sequence). V was pared by 0 bases and J by 5 bases, with 5 bases of the junction left unmatched. This CDR3 spans 16 amino acids. DNA of the CDR3: TGTGCCACCAGCAGAGATCGGAGCGGGGGTACCGGGGAGCTGTTTGTT. Translating it yields CATSRDRSGGTGELFV.

This chain uses TRBV15 with TRBJ2-4; D could derive from TRBD1 or TRBD2 (5 bases each). Looked up from germline, CDR1 is LNHNV and CDR2 is YYDKDF (reference sequence). The CDR3 totals 12 residues. The V gene lost 1 base and the J gene lost 12 bases, with 10 bases spanning the gap. CDR3 sequence reads: CATSRGGVNQYF. CDR3 coding DNA: TGTGCCACCAGCAGAGGAGGGGTTAATCAGTACTTC.

This clonotype appeared a few times. J is TRBJ2-2 and V is TRBV12-3 or TRBV12-4, with no clear D. The CDR3 totals 16 residues. V shed 4 bases and J shed 7 bases, with 19 bases lying between them. The CDR3 loop reads CASSSLKLRLGGELFF. CDR3 DNA sequence: TGTGCCAGCAGTTCTCTTAAGCTCAGGTTGGGCGGGGAGCTGTTTTTT.

This chain joins TRBV3-1 and TRBJ2-6; no firm D call. Germline V gene lookup returns CDR1 LGHDT and CDR2 YNNKEL (reference sequence). The ends were cut back, 4 bases at V and 0 bases at J, with 10 bases in the middle. CDR3 length: 16 residues. In nucleotides, the CDR3 is TGTGCCAGCAGCCTACCACTGGTCTCTGGGGCCAACGTCCTGACTTTC. Its protein product is CASSLPLVSGANVLTF.

There are a few counts of this clonotype. The gene calls are TRBV7-9 and TRBJ2-2; D remains ambiguous. Germline V gene sequence: CDR1 SEHNR, CDR2 FQNEAQ (reference sequence). V lost 3 bases and J 2 bases, leaving 16 bases between the germline ends. CDR3 size: 17 residues. The CDR3, as DNA: TGTGCCAGCAGCTTCTCCCGCCGGATTCCTAACACCGGGGAGCTGTTTTTT. Translation: CASSFSRRIPNTGELFF.

This clonotype was observed a few times. This rearrangement joins TRBV20-1 to TRBJ2-7, with a weak D call TRBD2 (6 bases). Germline V gives CDR1 DFQATT, CDR2 SNEGSKA (reference sequence). V lost 1 base and J lost 4, with 11 bases in between. The CDR3 totals 13 residues. CDR3 sequence: CSARVMGGYEQYF. In DNA, the CDR3 is TGCAGTGCTAGAGTGATGGGGGGTTACGAGCAGTACTTC.